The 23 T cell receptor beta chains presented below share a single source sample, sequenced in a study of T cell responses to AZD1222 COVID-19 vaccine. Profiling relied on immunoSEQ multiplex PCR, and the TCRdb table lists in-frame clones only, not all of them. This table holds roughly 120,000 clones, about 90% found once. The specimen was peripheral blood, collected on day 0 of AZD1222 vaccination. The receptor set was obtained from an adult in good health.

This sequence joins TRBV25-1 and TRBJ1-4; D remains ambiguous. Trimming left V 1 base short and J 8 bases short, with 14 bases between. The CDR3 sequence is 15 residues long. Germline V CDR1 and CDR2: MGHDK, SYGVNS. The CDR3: CASSEFRYLGEKLFF. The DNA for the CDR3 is TGTGCCAGCAGTGAATTCAGATACCTGGGGGAAAAACTGTTTTTT.

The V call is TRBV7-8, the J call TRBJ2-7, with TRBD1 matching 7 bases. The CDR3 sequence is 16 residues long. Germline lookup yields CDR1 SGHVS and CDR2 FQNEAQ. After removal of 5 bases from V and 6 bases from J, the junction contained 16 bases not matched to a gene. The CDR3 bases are TGTGCCAGCAGCACAGGACAGGCTTGGGGCTTTTCCGAGCAGTACTTC. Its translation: CASSTGQAWGFSEQYF.

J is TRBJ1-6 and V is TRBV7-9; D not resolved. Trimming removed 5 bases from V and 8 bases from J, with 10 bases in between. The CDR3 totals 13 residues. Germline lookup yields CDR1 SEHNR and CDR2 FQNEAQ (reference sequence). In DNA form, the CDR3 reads TGTGCCAGCAGCGTGACCAGAGATTCACCCCTCCACTTT. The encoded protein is CASSVTRDSPLHF.

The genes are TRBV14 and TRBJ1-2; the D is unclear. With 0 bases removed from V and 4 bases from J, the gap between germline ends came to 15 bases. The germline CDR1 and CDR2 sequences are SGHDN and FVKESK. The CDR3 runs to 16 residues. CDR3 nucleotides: TGTGCCAGCAGCCAAGATCGGTCGGACGTTTTCTATGGCTACACCTTC. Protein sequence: CASSQDRSDVFYGYTF.

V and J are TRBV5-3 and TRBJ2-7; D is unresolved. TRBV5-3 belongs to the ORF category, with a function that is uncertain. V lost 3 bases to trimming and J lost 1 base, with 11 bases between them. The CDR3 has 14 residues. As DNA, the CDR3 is TGTGCCAGAAGCTCTCCGCGGATTTCCTACGAGCAGTACTTC. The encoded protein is CARSSPRISYEQYF.

The CDR3 loop reads CASSYLDVVNTEAFF. CDR3 nucleotide sequence: TGTGCCAGCAGTTACCTGGACGTAGTGAACACTGAAGCTTTCTTT. The chain links TRBV6-5 to TRBJ1-1; D not resolved. This CDR3 spans 15 amino acids. Germline V CDR1 and CDR2: MNHEY, SVGAGI. V was cut by 2 bases and J by 0 bases, with 10 bases left in between.

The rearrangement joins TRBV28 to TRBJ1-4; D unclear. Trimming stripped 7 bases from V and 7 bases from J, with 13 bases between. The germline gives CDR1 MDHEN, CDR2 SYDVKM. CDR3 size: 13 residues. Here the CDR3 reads CASKQSPFEKLFF. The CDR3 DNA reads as TGTGCCAGCAAGCAATCTCCTTTTGAAAAACTGTTTTTT.

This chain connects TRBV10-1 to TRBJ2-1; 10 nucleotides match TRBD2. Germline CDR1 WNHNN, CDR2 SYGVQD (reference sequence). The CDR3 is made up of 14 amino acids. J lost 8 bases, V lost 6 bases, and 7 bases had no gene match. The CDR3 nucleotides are TGCGCCAGCAGCAGGACTAGCGGTTTGGATGAGCAGTTCTTC. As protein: CASSRTSGLDEQFF.

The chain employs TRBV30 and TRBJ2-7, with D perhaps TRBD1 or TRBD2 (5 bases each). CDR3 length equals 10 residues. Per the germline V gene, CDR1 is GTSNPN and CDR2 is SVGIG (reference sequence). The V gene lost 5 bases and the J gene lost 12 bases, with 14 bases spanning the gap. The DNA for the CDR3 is TGTGCCTGGGGGGGACCTGAAAGGTACTTC. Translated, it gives CAWGGPERYF. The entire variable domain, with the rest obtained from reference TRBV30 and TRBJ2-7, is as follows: SQTIHQWPATLVQPVGSPLSLECTVEGTSNPNLYWYRQAAGRGLQLLFYSVGIGQISSEVPQNLSASRPQDRQFILSSKKLLLSDSGFYLCAWGGPERYFGPGTRLTVT.

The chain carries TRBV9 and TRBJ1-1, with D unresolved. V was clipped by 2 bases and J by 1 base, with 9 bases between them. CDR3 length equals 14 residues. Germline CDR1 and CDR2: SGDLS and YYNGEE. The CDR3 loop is CASSVEGTNTEAFF. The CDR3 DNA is TGTGCCAGCAGCGTGGAGGGCACGAACACTGAAGCTTTCTTT.

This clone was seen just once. The chain's CDR3 is CASSWDTHSNQPQHF. As DNA, the CDR3 is TGTGCCAGCAGTTGGGACACCCATAGCAATCAGCCCCAGCATTTT. This chain connects TRBV6-4 to TRBJ1-5, with a possible D match to TRBD1 (6 bases). V was cut by 5 bases and J by 0 bases, with 11 bases left in between. Germline CDR1 and CDR2: MRHNA and SNTAGT. This CDR3 has 15 amino acids.

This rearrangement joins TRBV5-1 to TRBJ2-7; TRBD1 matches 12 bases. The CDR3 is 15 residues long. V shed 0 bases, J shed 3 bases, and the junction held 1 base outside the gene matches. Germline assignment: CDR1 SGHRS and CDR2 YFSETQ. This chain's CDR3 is CASSLGDRGLYEQYF. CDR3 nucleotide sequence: TGCGCCAGCAGCTTGGGGGACAGGGGGCTCTACGAGCAGTACTTC.

CDR3 DNA sequence: TGTGCCAGCTCACCGACGGGGACCGATGGGACCCAGTACTTC. It translates to CASSPTGTDGTQYF. The chain carries TRBV18 and TRBJ2-5; tentatively, D is TRBD1 or TRBD2 (5 bases each). Trimming pared 3 bases from V and 7 bases from J, leaving 15 bases between. The CDR3 runs 14 residues. The germline V gene has CDR1 KGHSH and CDR2 LQKENI.

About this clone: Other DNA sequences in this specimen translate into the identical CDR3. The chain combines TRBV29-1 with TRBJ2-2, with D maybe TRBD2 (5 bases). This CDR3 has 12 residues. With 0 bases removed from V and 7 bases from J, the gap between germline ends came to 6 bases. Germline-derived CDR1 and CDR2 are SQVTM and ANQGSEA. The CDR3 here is CSVEDRGGELFF. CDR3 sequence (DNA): TGCAGCGTTGAAGATCGGGGCGGGGAGCTGTTTTTT.

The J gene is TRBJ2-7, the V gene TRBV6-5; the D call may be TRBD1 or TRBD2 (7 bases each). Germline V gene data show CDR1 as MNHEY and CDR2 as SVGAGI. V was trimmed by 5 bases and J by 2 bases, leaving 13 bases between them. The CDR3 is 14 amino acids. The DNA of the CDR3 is TGTGCCAGCAGTCCAGGGGGGGGTCCCTACGAGCAGTACTTC. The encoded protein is CASSPGGGPYEQYF.

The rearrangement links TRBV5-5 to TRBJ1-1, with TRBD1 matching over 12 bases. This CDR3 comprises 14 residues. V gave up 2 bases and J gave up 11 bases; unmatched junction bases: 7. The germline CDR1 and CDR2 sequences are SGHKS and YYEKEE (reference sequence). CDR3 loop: CASSFGTGGDLAFF. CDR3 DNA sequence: TGTGCCAGCAGCTTCGGGACAGGGGGCGATCTGGCTTTCTTT.

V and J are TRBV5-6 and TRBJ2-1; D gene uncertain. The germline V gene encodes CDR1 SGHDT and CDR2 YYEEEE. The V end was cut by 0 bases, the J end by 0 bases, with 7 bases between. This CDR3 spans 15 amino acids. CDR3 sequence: CASSLGPSSYNEQFF. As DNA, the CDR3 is TGTGCCAGCAGCTTGGGTCCCAGCTCCTACAATGAGCAGTTCTTC.

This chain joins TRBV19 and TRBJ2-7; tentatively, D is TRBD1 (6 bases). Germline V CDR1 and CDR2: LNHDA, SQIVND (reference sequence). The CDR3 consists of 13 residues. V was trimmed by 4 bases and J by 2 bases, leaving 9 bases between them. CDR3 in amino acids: CASSRTATYEQYF. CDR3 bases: TGTGCCAGTAGTAGGACAGCGACCTACGAGCAGTACTTC.

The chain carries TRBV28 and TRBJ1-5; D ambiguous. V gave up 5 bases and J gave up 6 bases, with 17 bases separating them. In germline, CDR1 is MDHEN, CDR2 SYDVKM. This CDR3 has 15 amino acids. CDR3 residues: CASSPPQGRTQPQHF. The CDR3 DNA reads TGTGCCAGCAGTCCACCCCAAGGGAGAACTCAGCCCCAGCATTTT.

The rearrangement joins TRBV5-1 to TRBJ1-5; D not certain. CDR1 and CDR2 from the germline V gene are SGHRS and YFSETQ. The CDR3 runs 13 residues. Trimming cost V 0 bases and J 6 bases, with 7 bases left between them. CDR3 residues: CASSLEWGQPQHF. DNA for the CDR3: TGCGCCAGCAGCTTGGAGTGGGGTCAGCCCCAGCATTTT.

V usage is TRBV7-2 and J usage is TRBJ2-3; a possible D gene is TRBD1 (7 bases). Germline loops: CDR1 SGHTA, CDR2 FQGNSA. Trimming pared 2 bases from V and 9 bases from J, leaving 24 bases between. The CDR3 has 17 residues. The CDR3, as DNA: TGTGCCAGCAGCTTACACCAGGGGGTGGGGGTCGGAGGGACGCAGTATTTT. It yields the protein CASSLHQGVGVGGTQYF.

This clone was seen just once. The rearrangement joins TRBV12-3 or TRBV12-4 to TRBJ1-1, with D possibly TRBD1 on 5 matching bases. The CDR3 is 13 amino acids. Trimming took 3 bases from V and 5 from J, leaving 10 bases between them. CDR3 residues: CASSLVAGTEAFF. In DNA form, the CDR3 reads TGTGCCAGCAGTTTGGTCGCAGGGACTGAAGCTTTCTTT.

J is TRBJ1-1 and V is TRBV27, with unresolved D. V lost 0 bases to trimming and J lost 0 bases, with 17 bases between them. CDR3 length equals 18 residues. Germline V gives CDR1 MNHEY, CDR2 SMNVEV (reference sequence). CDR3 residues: CASSLSVGDLGMNTEAFF. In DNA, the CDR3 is TGTGCCAGCAGTTTATCGGTTGGAGACCTTGGGATGAACACTGAAGCTTTCTTT.